This TCR beta chain was observed in a study of blood T cell repertoires in COVID-19. As for the study in general: Researchers got acute and convalescent COVID-19 samples from the United States, Italy and Spain. In each case, the material was cDNA or gDNA derived from T cells, B-cell-depleted T cells, or PBMCs.

The V end was cut by 6 bases, the J end by 2 bases, with 20 bases between. This CDR3 has 16 residues. The germline CDR1 and CDR2 sequences are MNHEY and SMNVEV (reference sequence). Methods used by the authors: Estimated nucleated cell counts came from reference gene primer amplification. Libraries were prepared by immunoSEQ multiplex PCR; TCRdb keeps only in-frame clonotypes and omits some of them. V and J calls and clone size are copied from that table; D and trimming were computed from the DNA. The table has a few hundred thousand clones, roughly 80% seen once. J is TRBJ2-7 and V is TRBV27, with D tentatively TRBD2 (6 bases). The TCR comes from a woman younger than 35 with acute or convalescent COVID-19. The sample taken for sequencing was peripheral blood. CDR3 DNA: TGTGCCAGCAGCACCCCACCCAGCGGGTCAACCTACGAGCAGTACTTC. Translation: CASSTPPSGSTYEQYF.